This T cell receptor (beta chain) was recovered during a study of PD-L1 blockade in urothelial cancer. Looking at the study overall: Previous chemotherapy exposure amounted to 0 to 3 regimens for patients. Across blood samples, T cells had a median count of about 140,000.

Clones were sequenced by immunoSEQ multiplex PCR, and TCRdb holds only the in-frame ones, with some missing. The sample consists of 45,000 to 50,000 clones, 70% to 80% of them appearing once. Trimming removed 5 bases at V and 2 bases at J, with 15 bases between. This CDR3 contains 16 residues. CDR1 is SGHTA and CDR2 is FQGNSA in the germline V gene. The sample's time point: pretreatment peripheral blood. All patients handed over anywhere from 1 to 8 samples, pretreatment and on-treatment. The clonotype originates from an older man with urothelial cancer. The sequences come from PBMCs, collected around atezolizumab (anti-PD-L1) treatment. The chain uses TRBV7-2 and TRBJ2-2, with a weak D call TRBD1 (5 bases). In DNA, the CDR3 is TGTGCCAGCAGCCCGCCGTACAGGACCAACACCGGGGAGCTGTTTTTT. Residues: CASSPPYRTNTGELFF.